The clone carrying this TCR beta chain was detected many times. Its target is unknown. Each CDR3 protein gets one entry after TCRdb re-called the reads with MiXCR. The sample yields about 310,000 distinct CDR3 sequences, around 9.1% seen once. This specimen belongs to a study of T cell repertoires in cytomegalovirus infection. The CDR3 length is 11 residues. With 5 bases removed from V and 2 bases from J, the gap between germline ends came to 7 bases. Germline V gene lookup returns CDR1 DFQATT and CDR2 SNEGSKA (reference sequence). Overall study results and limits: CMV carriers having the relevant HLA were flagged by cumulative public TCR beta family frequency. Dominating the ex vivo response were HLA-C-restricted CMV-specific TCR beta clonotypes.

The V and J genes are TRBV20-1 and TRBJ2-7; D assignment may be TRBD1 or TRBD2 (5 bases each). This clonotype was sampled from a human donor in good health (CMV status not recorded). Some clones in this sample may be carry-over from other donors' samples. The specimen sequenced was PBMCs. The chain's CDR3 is CSAGTTYEQYV. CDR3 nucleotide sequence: TGCAGTGCTGGGACCACCTACGAGCAGTACGTC.